The 23 T cell receptor beta chains below all came from one sample that was sequenced in a study of blood T cell repertoires in COVID-19. Generated by immunoSEQ multiplex PCR, the TCRdb table keeps only in-frame clones and is missing some. This sample carries hundreds of thousands of clones, roughly 80% of them seen once, and the ten largest clones take about 2.3%. Material for sequencing was peripheral blood. The receptors were sampled from a woman between 40 and 55 years old with active or convalescent COVID-19.

The rearrangement uses TRBV7-2 and TRBJ1-5; no clear D gene. The CDR3 is 15 amino acids. Germline values: CDR1 SGHTA, CDR2 FQGNSA. V lost 0 bases to trimming and J lost 6 bases, with 12 bases between them. The CDR3 sequence is CASSLALGESQPQHF. CDR3 in DNA: TGTGCCAGCAGCTTAGCGTTGGGCGAAAGTCAGCCCCAGCATTTT.

The V and J genes are TRBV24-1 and TRBJ2-7; D may be TRBD1 (6 bases). V was shortened by 0 bases and J by 0 bases, with 14 bases between the two germline ends. Germline CDR1 KGHDR, CDR2 SFDVKD. There are 17 residues in the CDR3. The CDR3 region has the DNA TGTGCCACCAGTGATTTGGGGGGACAAGTACGCTCCTACGAGCAGTACTTC. Translating it yields CATSDLGGQVRSYEQYF.

The chain combines TRBV28 with TRBJ2-7, with 8 bases identical to TRBD1. CDR1 MDHEN and CDR2 SYDVKM come from the germline V gene. V gave up 7 bases and J gave up 2 bases; unmatched junction bases: 10. The CDR3 covers 15 residues. The CDR3 bases are TGTGCCAGCACCACTCCAGGACAGGGTCCCTACGAGCAGTACTTC. This gives the protein CASTTPGQGPYEQYF. Full variable domain (missing parts from reference TRBV28 and TRBJ2-7): DVKVTQSSRYLVKRTGEKVFLECVQDMDHENMFWYRQDPGLGLRLIYFSYDVKMKEKGDIPEGYSVSREKKERFSLILESASTNQTSMYLCASTTPGQGPYEQYFGPGTRLTVT.

V is TRBV27 and J is TRBJ2-7; 9 positions match TRBD1. The CDR3 covers 14 residues. V dropped 5 bases and J dropped 11; count of bases not matched to a gene: 13. CDR1 MNHEY and CDR2 SMNVEV come from the germline V gene (reference sequence). The CDR3 DNA sequence: TGTGCCAGCAGTCCCTCAGATACGCGACAGGGGGAGTACTTC. As protein: CASSPSDTRQGEYF.

The chain is built from TRBV9 and TRBJ1-2; 9 nucleotides align to TRBD1. The CDR3 sequence is 19 residues long. CDR1 and CDR2 (germline): SGDLS, YYNGEE. V trimming: 0 bases; J trimming: 5 bases; junction bases outside the gene matches: 17. CDR3 DNA: TGTGCCAGCAGCGTAGCCAGGAACGCCGGGACAGGGTCGGAATATGGCTACACCTTC. This encodes CASSVARNAGTGSEYGYTF.

The chain couples TRBV7-6 to TRBJ2-2, with D maybe TRBD2 (6 bases). Germline V gene lookup returns CDR1 SGHVS and CDR2 FNYEAQ. Trimming stripped 1 base from V and 6 bases from J, with 9 bases between. The CDR3 totals 14 residues. CDR3 DNA: TGTGCCAGCAGCTTAGTCGGGAGTGCCGGGGAGCTGTTTTTT. It codes for CASSLVGSAGELFF.

The chain has TRBV20-1 and TRBJ2-5, with a possible D match to TRBD2 (5 bases). The V end lost 3 bases, the J end lost 0 bases, and 11 bases lay between the germline ends. Germline V gene sequence: CDR1 DFQATT, CDR2 SNEGSKA (reference sequence). CDR3 size: 14 residues. The CDR3 region is CSASGSGDQETQYF. The CDR3 DNA follows: TGCAGTGCTAGTGGTTCCGGGGACCAAGAGACCCAGTACTTC.

This clone showed up just a few times. This chain links TRBV28 with TRBJ2-7, with D unresolved. The germline gives CDR1 MDHEN, CDR2 SYDVKM. The V end was cut by 4 bases, the J end by 0 bases, with 10 bases between. The CDR3 spans 14 residues. The CDR3 DNA is TGTGCCAGCAGTTCCCCGGGTTTCTCCTACGAGCAGTACTTC. This translates into CASSSPGFSYEQYF.

V is TRBV30 and J is TRBJ2-1; a weak D match, TRBD2 (6 bases). CDR3 size: 11 residues. CDR1 and CDR2 (germline): GTSNPN, SVGIG (reference sequence). V lost 1 base, J lost 9 bases, and 7 bases lay in between. CDR3 coding DNA: TGTGCCTGGAGTGCCGGGGGTGAGCAGTTCTTC. Protein product: CAWSAGGEQFF.

Only a few counts were recorded for this clone. The CDR3 DNA is TGTGCCAGCAGCCAAGTCGTACAGAACACTGAAGCTTTCTTT. This sequence encodes CASSQVVQNTEAFF. The chain carries TRBV3-1 (or the pseudogene TRBV3-2) and TRBJ1-1; D call uncertain. V dropped 1 base and J dropped 1 base, with 7 bases sitting between them. The CDR3 runs 14 residues. CDR1 is LGHDT, CDR2 YNNKEL, per germline (reference sequence).

CDR3 amino acids: CAWSNLGATPEKLFF. DNA for the CDR3: TGTGCCTGGAGTAATCTGGGGGCAACGCCCGAAAAACTGTTTTTT. The gene calls are TRBV30 and TRBJ1-4; the D gene is possibly TRBD1 (6 bases). CDR1 and CDR2 from the germline V gene are GTSNPN and SVGIG (reference sequence). V lost 2 bases and J lost 8, with 18 bases in between. CDR3 length equals 15 residues.

The chain combines TRBV6-5 with TRBJ1-3; D is possibly TRBD1 (5 bases). V was trimmed by 0 bases and J by 0 bases, leaving 9 bases between them. This CDR3 comprises 16 residues. CDR1 is MNHEY and CDR2 is SVGAGI in the germline V gene. The CDR3 loop reads CASSYSQGASGNTIYF. CDR3 nucleotides: TGTGCCAGCAGTTACTCTCAAGGGGCCTCTGGAAACACCATATATTTT.

This clone was detected only once. This chain's CDR3 is CASKAGRDTQYF. In nucleotides, the CDR3 is TGTGCCAGCAAGGCAGGAAGAGATACGCAGTATTTT. This sequence joins TRBV6-5 and TRBJ2-3; D gene unclear. Trimming stripped 7 bases from V and 5 bases from J, with 10 bases between. Germline loops: CDR1 MNHEY, CDR2 SVGAGI. The CDR3 covers 12 residues.

This clone was detected a few times. The CDR3 nucleotides read TGTGCGTCGGCCCGACACTCTGGAAACACCATATATTTT. Translated, it gives CASARHSGNTIYF. The gene calls are TRBV27 and TRBJ1-3; unclear D gene. Germline-derived CDR1 and CDR2 are MNHEY and SMNVEV (reference sequence). The CDR3 is 13 amino acids.

In its sample, this clone was seen a few times. This chain uses TRBV25-1 with TRBJ2-5, with 7 bases aligning to TRBD1. V was clipped by 3 bases and J by 4 bases; unmatched bases: 5. This CDR3 spans 14 amino acids. Per the germline V gene, CDR1 is MGHDK and CDR2 is SYGVNS. CDR3 coding DNA: TGTGCCAGCAGTGATGACAGGGATGGAGAGACCCAGTACTTC. Amino acid sequence: CASSDDRDGETQYF.

The chain couples TRBV27 to TRBJ2-7, with TRBD2 matching over 10 bases. The CDR3 extends over 15 amino acids. Looked up from germline, CDR1 is MNHEY and CDR2 is SMNVEV (reference sequence). Trimming cost V 1 base and J 2 bases; bases outside gene matches: 2. CDR3 residues: CASSLFGLAAYEQYF. The CDR3 DNA is TGTGCCAGCAGTTTATTCGGACTAGCGGCCTACGAGCAGTACTTC.

The chain links TRBV10-3 to TRBJ2-1; TRBD2 aligns across 13 bases. J was trimmed by 4 bases and V by 8 bases; bases with no gene match: 5. Per germline, CDR1 ENHRY and CDR2 SYGVKD. CDR3 length: 15 amino acids. The CDR3 sequence is CAIGRTSGGYNEQFF. CDR3 nucleotides: TGTGCCATCGGCAGGACTAGCGGGGGTTACAATGAGCAGTTCTTC.

V is TRBV19 and J is TRBJ1-5; 7 nucleotides align to TRBD1. V lost 2 bases, J lost 7 bases, and 8 bases stayed unmatched. Germline values: CDR1 LNHDA, CDR2 SQIVND (reference sequence). The CDR3 loop spans 15 amino acids. CDR3 nucleotides: TGTGCCAGTAGTATACCCTTACAGGGGACCCAGCCCCAGCATTTT. Translation gives CASSIPLQGTQPQHF.

The chain carries TRBV7-9 and TRBJ1-3; D might be TRBD1 (5 bases). The V end lost 7 bases, the J end lost 2 bases, and 15 bases lay between the germline ends. Germline CDR1 is SEHNR and CDR2 is FQNEAQ (reference sequence). This CDR3 region has 15 residues. CDR3 coding DNA: TGTGCCAGCACCCCCCGGGGGGAAACTGGAAACACCATATATTTT. Protein sequence: CASTPRGETGNTIYF.

The chain links TRBV30 to TRBJ1-5; tentatively, D is TRBD1 (5 bases). The CDR3 contains 14 residues. Trimming left V 1 base short and J 9 bases short, with 16 bases between. CDR1 and CDR2 (germline): GTSNPN, SVGIG (reference sequence). CDR3 bases: TGTGCCTGGAGTGCCTCGACGGGGGGAGGGCCCCAGCATTTT. It specifies CAWSASTGGGPQHF.

The genes are TRBV4-3 and TRBJ1-1; 9 bases agree with TRBD1. Germline V gene lookup returns CDR1 LGHNA and CDR2 YSLEER. The CDR3 spans 14 residues. V lost 3 bases and J lost 5; bases outside the gene matches: 4. Written as DNA, the CDR3 is TGCGCCAGCAGCCACGGGACAGGGAGTACTGAAGCTTTCTTT. As protein: CASSHGTGSTEAFF.

The V call is TRBV7-2, the J call TRBJ2-7; D possibly corresponds to TRBD2 (6 bases). V gave up 1 base and J gave up 2 bases, with 12 bases separating them. The CDR3 extends over 15 amino acids. Per germline, CDR1 SGHTA and CDR2 FQGNSA. The CDR3 loop reads CASSLVSGTPYEQYF. CDR3 bases: TGTGCCAGCAGCTTAGTGTCCGGGACTCCCTACGAGCAGTACTTC.

The rearrangement joins TRBV5-1 to TRBJ1-6; tentatively, D is TRBD1 (5 bases). The CDR3 spans 15 residues. V lost 0 bases and J lost 7, with 11 bases in between. The germline V gene has CDR1 SGHRS and CDR2 YFSETQ. The DNA for the CDR3 is TGCGCCAGCAGCTTGGATCAGGGAGGCAATTCACCCCTCCACTTT. The encoded protein is CASSLDQGGNSPLHF.